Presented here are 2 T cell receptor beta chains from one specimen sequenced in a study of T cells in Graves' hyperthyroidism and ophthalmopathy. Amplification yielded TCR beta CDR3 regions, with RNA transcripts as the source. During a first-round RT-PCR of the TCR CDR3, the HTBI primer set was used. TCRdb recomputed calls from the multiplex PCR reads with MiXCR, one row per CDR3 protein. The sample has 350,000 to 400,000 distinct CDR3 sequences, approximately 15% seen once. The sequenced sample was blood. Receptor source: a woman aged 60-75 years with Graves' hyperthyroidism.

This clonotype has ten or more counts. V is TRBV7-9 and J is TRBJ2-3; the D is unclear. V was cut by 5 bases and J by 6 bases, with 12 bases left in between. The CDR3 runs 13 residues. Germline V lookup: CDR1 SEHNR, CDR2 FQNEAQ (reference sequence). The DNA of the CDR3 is TGTGCCAGCAGCCGCCCGGCAGCCGATACGCAGTATTTT. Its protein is CASSRPAADTQYF.

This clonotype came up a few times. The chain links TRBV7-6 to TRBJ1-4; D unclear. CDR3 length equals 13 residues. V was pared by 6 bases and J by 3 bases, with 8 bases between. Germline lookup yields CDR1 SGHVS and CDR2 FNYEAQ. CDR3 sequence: CASSLAPNEKLFF. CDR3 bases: TGTGCCAGCAGTCTCGCCCCTAATGAAAAACTGTTTTTT.